This paragraph reports one T cell receptor (beta chain). The antigen is not known. Germline-derived CDR1 and CDR2 are SGHDT and YYEEEE. The CDR3 sequence is 13 residues long. The ends were cut back, 4 bases at V and 4 bases at J, with 9 bases in the middle. TCRdb keeps only in-frame clones here, not all; method: immunoSEQ multiplex PCR. This repertoire shows about 110,000 clones, roughly 90% found once; its top ten account for roughly 2.5%. The data originate from a study of T cell responses to AZD1222 COVID-19 vaccine. Study-level points and caveats: A mostly white British donor set with more females was recruited, and clonal diversity was possibly underestimated. Spike was spanned by vaccine-associated CD4 TCRs, which were dominant at 160-218 and 743-854.

The receptor comes from an adult in good health. The sequencing used peripheral blood, collected on day 0 of AZD1222 vaccination. The chain employs TRBV5-6 and TRBJ1-5; no clear D. The CDR3 here is CASSRDPNQPQHF. In DNA, the CDR3 is TGTGCCAGCAGCCGTGACCCTAATCAGCCCCAGCATTTT.